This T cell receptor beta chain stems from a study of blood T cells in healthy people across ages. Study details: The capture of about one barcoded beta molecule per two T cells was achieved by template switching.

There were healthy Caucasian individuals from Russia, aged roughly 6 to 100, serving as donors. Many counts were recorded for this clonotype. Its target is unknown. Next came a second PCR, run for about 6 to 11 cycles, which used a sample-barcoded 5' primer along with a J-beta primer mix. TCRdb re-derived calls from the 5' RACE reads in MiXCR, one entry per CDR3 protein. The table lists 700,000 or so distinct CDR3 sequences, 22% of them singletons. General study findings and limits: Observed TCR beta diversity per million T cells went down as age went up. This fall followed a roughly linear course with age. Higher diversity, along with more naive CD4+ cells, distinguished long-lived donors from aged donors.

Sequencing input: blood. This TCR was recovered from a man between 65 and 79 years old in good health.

The CDR3: CASSLDWTSINEQFF. The CDR3 coding sequence is TGTGCCAGCAGTTTAGATTGGACTAGTATCAATGAGCAGTTCTTC. V usage is TRBV27 and J usage is TRBJ2-1; 7 positions agree with TRBD2. The ends lost 2 bases at V and 6 bases at J; junction bases unmatched: 7. CDR3 length equals 15 residues. CDR1 is MNHEY, CDR2 SMNVEV, per germline (reference sequence).